This TCR beta chain was sequenced during a study of shared clonotypes between healthy human individuals. Using immunoSEQ multiplex PCR, the repertoire was profiled, and TCRdb retains in-frame clones only, with some absent. This table holds some 2,000,000 clones, around 95% found once. CDR3 length: 17 residues. With 2 bases clipped from V and 3 bases from J, the junction kept 10 bases outside the gene matches. Germline V gene data show CDR1 as WSHSY and CDR2 as SAAADI. Material for sequencing was naive CD4+ T cells sorted from blood. Indicated subset: CD45RA+ positively selected. The TCR sequence derives from a man between 18 and 35 years old in good health. The chain couples TRBV10-2 to TRBJ2-1; 7 nucleotides line up with TRBD2. The CDR3 region is CASSEIGREHLYNEQFF. In DNA, the CDR3 is TGCGCCAGCAGTGAGATAGGGCGGGAGCACCTCTACAATGAGCAGTTCTTC.